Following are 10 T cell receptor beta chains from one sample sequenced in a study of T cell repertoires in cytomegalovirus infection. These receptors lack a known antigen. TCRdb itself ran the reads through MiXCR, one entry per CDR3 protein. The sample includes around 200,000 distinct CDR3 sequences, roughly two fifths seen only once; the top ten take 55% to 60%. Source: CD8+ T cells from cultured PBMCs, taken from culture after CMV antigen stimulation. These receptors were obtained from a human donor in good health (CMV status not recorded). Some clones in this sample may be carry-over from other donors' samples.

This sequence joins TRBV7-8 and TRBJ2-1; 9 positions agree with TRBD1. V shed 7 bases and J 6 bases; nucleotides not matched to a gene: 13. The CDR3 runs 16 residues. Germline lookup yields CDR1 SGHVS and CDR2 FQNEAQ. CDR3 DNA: TGTGCCAGCACCATCAACAGGGGGCCCATATCCAATGAGCAGTTCTTC. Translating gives CASTINRGPISNEQFF.

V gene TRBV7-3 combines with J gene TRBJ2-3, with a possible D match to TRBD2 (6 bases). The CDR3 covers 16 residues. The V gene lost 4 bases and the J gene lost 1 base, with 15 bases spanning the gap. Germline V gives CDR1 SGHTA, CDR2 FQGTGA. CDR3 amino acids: CASSYPRAGRTDTQYF. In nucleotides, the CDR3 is TGTGCCAGCAGCTACCCTAGGGCGGGGCGCACAGATACGCAGTATTTT.

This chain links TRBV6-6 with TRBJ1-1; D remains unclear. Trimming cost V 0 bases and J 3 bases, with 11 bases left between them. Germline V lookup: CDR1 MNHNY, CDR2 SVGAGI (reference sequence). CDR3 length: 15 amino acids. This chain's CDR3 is CASSYSRGLDTEAFF. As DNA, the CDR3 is TGTGCCAGCAGTTACTCGCGGGGTTTGGACACTGAAGCTTTCTTT.

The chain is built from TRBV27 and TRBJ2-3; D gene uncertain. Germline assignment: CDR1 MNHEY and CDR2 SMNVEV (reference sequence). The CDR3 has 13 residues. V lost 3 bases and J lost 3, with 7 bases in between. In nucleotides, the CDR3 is TGTGCCAGCAGTTTTAATCCGACAGATACGCAGTATTTT. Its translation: CASSFNPTDTQYF.

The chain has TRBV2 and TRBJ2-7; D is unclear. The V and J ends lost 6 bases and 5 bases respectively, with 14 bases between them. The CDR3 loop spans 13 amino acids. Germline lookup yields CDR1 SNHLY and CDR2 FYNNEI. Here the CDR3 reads CASSPALDDEQYF. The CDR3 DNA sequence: TGTGCCAGCAGCCCGGCGTTGGACGACGAGCAGTACTTC.

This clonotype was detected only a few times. CDR3 protein: CASSRDYSSGNTIYF. In nucleotides, the CDR3 is TGTGCCAGCAGCAGGGACTACAGCTCTGGAAACACCATATATTTT. The chain joins TRBV7-6 to TRBJ1-3; D possibly corresponds to TRBD1 (5 bases). V dropped 5 bases and J dropped 0 bases, with 11 bases sitting between them. Per germline, CDR1 SGHVS and CDR2 FNYEAQ. The CDR3 is made up of 15 amino acids.

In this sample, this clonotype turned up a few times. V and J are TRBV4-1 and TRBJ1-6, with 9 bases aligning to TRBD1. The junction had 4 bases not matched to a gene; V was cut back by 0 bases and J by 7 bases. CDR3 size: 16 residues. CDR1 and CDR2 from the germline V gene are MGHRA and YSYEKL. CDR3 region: CASSQEGTGRNSPLHF. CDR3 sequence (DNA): TGCGCCAGCAGCCAAGAGGGGACAGGGAGAAATTCACCCCTCCACTTT.

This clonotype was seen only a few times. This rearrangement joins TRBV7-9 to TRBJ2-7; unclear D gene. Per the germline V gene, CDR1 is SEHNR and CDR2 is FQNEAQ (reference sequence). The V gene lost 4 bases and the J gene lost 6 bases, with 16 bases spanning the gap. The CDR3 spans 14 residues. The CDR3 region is CASSSGRAAGEQYF. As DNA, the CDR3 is TGTGCCAGCAGCTCCGGCCGGGCAGCCGGCGAGCAGTACTTC.

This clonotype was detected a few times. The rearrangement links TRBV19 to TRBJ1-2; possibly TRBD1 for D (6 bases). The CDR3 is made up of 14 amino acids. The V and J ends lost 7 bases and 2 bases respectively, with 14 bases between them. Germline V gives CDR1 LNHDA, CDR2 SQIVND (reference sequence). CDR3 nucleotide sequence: TGTGCCAGTATGTCCCAGGGGCGAAACTATGGCTACACCTTC. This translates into CASMSQGRNYGYTF.

CDR3 residues: CASSLIAGEGEQFF. In DNA, the CDR3 is TGTGCCAGCAGCTTAATTGCGGGGGAAGGGGAGCAGTTCTTC. The rearrangement links TRBV7-4 to TRBJ2-1, with TRBD2 matching 7 bases. This CDR3 comprises 14 residues. Looked up from germline, CDR1 is SGHVT and CDR2 is SQSDAQ. V shed 2 bases and J 10 bases; nucleotides not matched to a gene: 8.